Each of the 15 T cell receptor beta chains below was sequenced from the same sample in a study of blood T cell repertoires in COVID-19. The data were produced by immunoSEQ multiplex PCR, yet TCRdb's version contains in-frame clones alone and is incomplete. The repertoire consists of around 370,000 clones, with 88% occurring once and the leading ten covering approximately 7.3%. The sequencing input was peripheral blood. The receptor source for this set is a woman between 70 and 85 years old with COVID-19, enrolled during active disease.

This clone has just one count. This CDR3 is also generated by other DNA sequences in the sample. The J gene is TRBJ1-2, the V gene TRBV12-3 or TRBV12-4, with D maybe TRBD1 (5 bases). V was clipped by 3 bases and J by 4 bases, with 9 bases between them. This CDR3 contains 13 residues. DNA for the CDR3: TGTGCCAGCAGTTTGGGGGGGTCCTATGGCTACACCTTC. Translating it yields CASSLGGSYGYTF.

This chain uses TRBV7-3 with TRBJ2-2, with TRBD2 identical over 15 bases. The V and J ends lost 4 bases and 1 base, in that order; junction bases with no gene match: 10. The CDR3 has 20 amino acids. CDR1 is SGHTA, CDR2 FQGTGA, per germline. The CDR3: CASSSAGTSGGRGNTGELFF. For the CDR3, the DNA is TGTGCCAGCAGCTCCGCCGGGACTAGCGGGGGGCGCGGGAACACCGGGGAGCTGTTTTTT. The full variable domain, with the rest looked up from reference TRBV7-3 and TRBJ2-2, is GAGVSQTPSNKVTEKGKYVELRCDPISGHTALYWYRQSLGQGPEFLIYFQGTGAADDSGLPNDRFFAVRPEGSVSTLKIQRTERGDSAVYLCASSSAGTSGGRGNTGELFFGEGSRLTVL.

V is TRBV11-2 and J is TRBJ2-2; D call uncertain. There are 13 residues in the CDR3. The germline gives CDR1 SGHAT, CDR2 FQNNGV. V shed 5 bases and J shed 6 bases, with 10 bases lying between them. The CDR3 DNA follows: TGTGCCAGCAGCCAGGTCAGGTCCGGGGAGCTGTTTTTT. Protein: CASSQVRSGELFF.

In its sample, this clone was seen a few times. The chain's CDR3 is CASSLDGKPGNTIYF. The CDR3 DNA is TGTGCCAGCAGCTTAGACGGGAAACCTGGAAACACCATATATTTT. V is TRBV7-8 and J is TRBJ1-3; no firm D call. Germline V gene data show CDR1 as SGHVS and CDR2 as FQNEAQ. With 1 base removed from V and 2 bases from J, the gap between germline ends came to 9 bases. The CDR3 consists of 15 residues.

The chain uses TRBV5-1 and TRBJ1-4, with TRBD1 matching 10 bases. J was trimmed by 2 bases and V by 7 bases; bases with no gene match: 5. Germline V gives CDR1 SGHRS, CDR2 YFSETQ. There are 15 residues in the CDR3. The CDR3 is CASGDRGITNEKLFF. The CDR3 DNA sequence: TGCGCCAGCGGGGACAGGGGCATTACTAATGAAAAACTGTTTTTT.

This rearrangement joins TRBV18 to TRBJ1-2; 7 nucleotides align to TRBD1. This CDR3 is built from 16 residues. Germline assignment: CDR1 KGHSH and CDR2 LQKENI. V lost 4 bases to trimming and J lost 5 bases; unmatched junction nucleotides: 13. This chain's CDR3 is CASSRRSDRDLYGYTF. CDR3 DNA: TGTGCCAGCTCACGACGCTCCGACAGGGATTTGTATGGCTACACCTTC.

The J gene is TRBJ2-1, the V gene TRBV4-2, with no clear D. CDR3 length equals 14 residues. V was trimmed by 0 bases and J by 7 bases, leaving 10 bases between them. Germline V gene sequence: CDR1 LGHNA, CDR2 YNFKEQ. The CDR3 loop reads CASSQDRAMNEQFF. The CDR3 bases are TGTGCCAGCAGCCAAGATCGAGCCATGAATGAGCAGTTCTTC.

This chain connects TRBV19 to TRBJ1-4; 7 bases are a match to TRBD1. CDR1 and CDR2 from the germline V gene are LNHDA and SQIVND (reference sequence). V lost 7 bases, J lost 8 bases, and 10 bases stayed unmatched. The length of the CDR3 is 14 residues. The CDR3 reads CASIPRQGDEKLFF. Written as DNA, the CDR3 is TGTGCCAGTATTCCCAGACAGGGTGACGAAAAACTGTTTTTT. Full variable domain (outside the CDR3, taken from reference TRBV19 and TRBJ1-4): DGGITQSPKYLFRKEGQNVTLSCEQNLNHDAMYWYRQDPGQGLRLIYYSQIVNDFQKGDIAEGYSVSREKKESFPLTVTSAQKNPTAFYLCASIPRQGDEKLFFGSGTQLSVL.

This clone was seen a single time. The chain is built from TRBV7-3 and TRBJ2-1; 14 nucleotides line up with TRBD2. The CDR3 has 17 residues. V lost 0 bases to trimming and J lost 10 bases; unmatched junction nucleotides: 8. Germline values: CDR1 SGHTA, CDR2 FQGTGA. The DNA for the CDR3 is TGTGCCAGCAGCTTAACTGGACTAGCGGGGGGCCCGGAGGAGCAGTTCTTC. It translates to CASSLTGLAGGPEEQFF.

The rearrangement joins TRBV4-1 to TRBJ1-2; 10 bases are a match to TRBD1. Trimming cost V 5 bases and J 1 base; bases outside gene matches: 10. The CDR3 runs 17 residues. Germline V gene sequence: CDR1 MGHRA, CDR2 YSYEKL. CDR3: CASSRGRWDRGNYGYTF. Written as DNA, the CDR3 is TGCGCCAGCAGCAGGGGGAGATGGGACAGGGGTAACTATGGCTACACCTTC.

The chain couples TRBV6-2 or TRBV6-3 to TRBJ1-2; maybe TRBD1 (6 bases). CDR3 length: 11 residues. Trimming removed 6 bases from V and 7 bases from J, with 9 bases in between. Looked up from germline, CDR1 is MNHEY and CDR2 is SVGEGT. In DNA, the CDR3 is TGTGCCAGCAGCCAGGGGCTTGGCTACACCTTC. Amino acid sequence: CASSQGLGYTF.

As DNA, the CDR3 is TGCGCCAGCAGCTTGGGGACGGGGGTGACTGAAGCTTTCTTT. It yields the protein CASSLGTGVTEAFF. The chain carries TRBV5-1 and TRBJ1-1, with a weak D call TRBD1 (5 bases). Trimming cost V 0 bases and J 5 bases, with 11 bases left between them. The CDR3 totals 14 residues. The germline gives CDR1 SGHRS, CDR2 YFSETQ.

The chain uses TRBV5-4 and TRBJ2-6, with 7 bases identical to TRBD1. The V segment lost 4 bases and the J segment 3 bases; nucleotides outside the gene matches: 4. Germline values: CDR1 SGHNT, CDR2 YYREEE (reference sequence). This CDR3 has 15 residues. The CDR3 DNA sequence: TGTGCCAGCAGCACAGGGGTCTATGGGGCCAACGTCCTGACTTTC. It specifies CASSTGVYGANVLTF.

The chain couples TRBV6-5 to TRBJ2-7, with TRBD1 matching over 7 bases. Germline CDR1 is MNHEY and CDR2 is SVGAGI. The J segment lost 1 base and the V segment lost 4 bases, leaving 4 bases of the junction unmatched. This CDR3 is built from 14 residues. The CDR3 coding sequence is TGTGCCAGCAGTTCGGGACAGAGGTCCTACGAGCAGTACTTC. Translating it yields CASSSGQRSYEQYF.

The chain carries TRBV7-2 and TRBJ2-3; TRBD2 aligns across 9 bases. Germline V gives CDR1 SGHTA, CDR2 FQGNSA. After removal of 3 bases from V and 2 bases from J, the junction contained 3 bases not matched to a gene. The CDR3 runs to 15 residues. The CDR3 bases are TGTGCCAGCAGCTTTGCGGGGGGGTTCACAGATACGCAGTATTTT. Its translation is CASSFAGGFTDTQYF.